The TCR beta chain under discussion was sequenced for a study of blood T cell repertoires in COVID-19. Study summary: Sources were T cells, B-cell-depleted T cells, or PBMCs; the material itself was cDNA or gDNA.

Methods used by the authors: Counts of nucleated cells, estimated from reference gene primer amplification, were obtained. Generated by immunoSEQ multiplex PCR, the TCRdb table keeps only in-frame clones and is missing some. V and J calls and clone size are those listed in that table; D and trimming were worked out from the DNA. The table has 200,000 to 300,000 clones, approximately 86% seen once. This CDR3 region has 13 residues. V shed 4 bases and J 7 bases; nucleotides not matched to a gene: 2. Germline assignment: CDR1 LNHDA and CDR2 SQIVND (reference sequence). Living in roughly 25 US areas, the participants were between roughly 18 and 89 years of age. Participants were placed into cohorts based on the clinical history they reported.

The clonotype was recovered from a woman between 35 and 50 years old with acute COVID-19. The sequenced sample was PBMCs or T cells enriched from blood (not recorded which). The V and J genes are TRBV19 and TRBJ2-1, with 9 bases identical to TRBD2. Here the CDR3 reads CASSSTSGNEQFF. The CDR3 nucleotides are TGTGCCAGTAGTAGCACTAGCGGGAATGAGCAGTTCTTC.